This TCR beta chain is drawn from a study of shared clonotypes between healthy human individuals. Study results and limitations: Only blood was sampled; tissue repertoires likely differ. Having only a few donors restricted how much genetic and exposure-history diversity was captured. Sequencing depth was predicted to influence how clonotypes are shared among donors.

To note about this clone: Its cognate antigen is unknown.

Profiling relied on immunoSEQ multiplex PCR, and the TCRdb table lists in-frame clones only, not all of them. The profile covers some 1,400,000 clones, with about 96% appearing a single time and approximately 1.1% taken by the ten largest. The receptor comes from a man aged 25 to 45 in good health. The sample taken for sequencing was naive CD4+ T cells sorted from blood. Noted subset: CD45RA+ positively selected.

The CDR3 DNA follows: TGTGCCAGCAGCGATCCGGGACAGGACTCCTACGAGCAGTACTTC. It yields the protein CASSDPGQDSYEQYF. This sequence joins TRBV25-1 and TRBJ2-7, with 8 bases that match TRBD1. CDR3 length: 15 amino acids. From germline, CDR1 is MGHDK and CDR2 SYGVNS. J gave up 0 bases and V 6 bases, and 7 bases lay outside the gene matches.